This TCR beta chain emerged from a study of blood T cell repertoires in COVID-19. Study-wide context: PBMCs, B-cell-depleted T cells, or T cells were the source of the cDNA or gDNA that made up the material.

The repertoire was sequenced with immunoSEQ multiplex PCR; TCRdb's copy has only in-frame clones and lacks some. The repertoire holds roughly 320,000 clones, with approximately 90% as singletons. Seattle's cohort entered during active infection and was followed longitudinally. V shed 3 bases, J shed 7 bases, and the junction held 6 bases outside the gene matches. The CDR3 spans 15 residues. Germline V CDR1 and CDR2: SGHNT, YENEEA. This clonotype was obtained from a woman aged 45-65 years with COVID-19, enrolled during active disease. What was sequenced was peripheral blood. V usage is TRBV11-3 and J usage is TRBJ1-4; 9 bases agree with TRBD1. CDR3 in DNA: TGTGCCAGCAGCTTCGACAGGGGGAGTGGTGAAAAACTGTTTTTT. Amino acids: CASSFDRGSGEKLFF.